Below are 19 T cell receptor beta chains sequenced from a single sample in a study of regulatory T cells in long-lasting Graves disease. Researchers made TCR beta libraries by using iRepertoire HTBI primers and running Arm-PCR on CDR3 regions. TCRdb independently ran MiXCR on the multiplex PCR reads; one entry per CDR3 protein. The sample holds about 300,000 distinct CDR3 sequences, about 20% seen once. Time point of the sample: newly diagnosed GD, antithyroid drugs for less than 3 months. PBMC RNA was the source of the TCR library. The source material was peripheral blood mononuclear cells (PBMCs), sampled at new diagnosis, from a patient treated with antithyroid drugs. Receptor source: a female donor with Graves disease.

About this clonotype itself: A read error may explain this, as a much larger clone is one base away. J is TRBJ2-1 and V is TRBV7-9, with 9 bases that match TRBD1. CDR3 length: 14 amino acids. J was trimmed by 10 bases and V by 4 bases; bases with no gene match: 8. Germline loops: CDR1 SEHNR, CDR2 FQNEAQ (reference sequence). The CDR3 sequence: CASSSGQGVYEQFF. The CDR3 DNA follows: TGTGCCAGCAGCTCGGGACAGGGTGTCTACGAGCAGTTCTTC.

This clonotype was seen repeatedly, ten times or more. The CDR3 bases are TGTGCCAGCAGTTACTTCAACAGGGAGGGAGCTTTCTTT. Translated: CASSYFNREGAFF. V and J are TRBV6-5 and TRBJ1-1; TRBD1 might be the D (6 bases). V shed 1 base and J shed 10 bases, with 13 bases lying between them. CDR1 and CDR2 from the germline V gene are MNHEY and SVGAGI. The CDR3 length is 13 residues.

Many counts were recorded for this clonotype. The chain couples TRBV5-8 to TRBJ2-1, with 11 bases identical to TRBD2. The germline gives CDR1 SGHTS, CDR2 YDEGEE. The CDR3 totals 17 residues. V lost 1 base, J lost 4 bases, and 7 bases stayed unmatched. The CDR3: CASSLLGIAGGYNEQFF. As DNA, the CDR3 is TGTGCCAGCAGCTTGTTAGGGATAGCGGGAGGGTACAATGAGCAGTTCTTC.

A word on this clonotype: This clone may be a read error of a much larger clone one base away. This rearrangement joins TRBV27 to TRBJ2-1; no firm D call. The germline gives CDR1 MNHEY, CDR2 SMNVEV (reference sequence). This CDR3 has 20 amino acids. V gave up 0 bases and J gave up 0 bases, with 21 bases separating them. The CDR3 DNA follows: TGTGCCAGCAGTTTATCTAGACCGAGCCACGTAAAAAGCTCCTACAATGAGCAGTTCTTC. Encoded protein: CASSLSRPSHVKSSYNEQFF.

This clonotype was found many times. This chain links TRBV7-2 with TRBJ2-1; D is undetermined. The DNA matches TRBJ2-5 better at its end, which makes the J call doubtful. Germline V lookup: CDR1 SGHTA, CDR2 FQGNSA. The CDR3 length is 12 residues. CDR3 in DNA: TGTGCCAGCAGCTTAATTGGGGAGACCCAGTACTTC. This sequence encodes CASSLIGETQYF.

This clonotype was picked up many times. The CDR3 loop is CSVEEYTEAFF. The CDR3 nucleotides read TGCAGCGTTGAGGAGTACACTGAAGCTTTCTTT. V gene TRBV29-1 combines with J gene TRBJ1-1; D not resolved. CDR1 is SQVTM and CDR2 is ANQGSEA in the germline V gene. This CDR3 has 11 residues. The V end lost 3 bases, the J end lost 3 bases, and 5 bases lay between the germline ends.

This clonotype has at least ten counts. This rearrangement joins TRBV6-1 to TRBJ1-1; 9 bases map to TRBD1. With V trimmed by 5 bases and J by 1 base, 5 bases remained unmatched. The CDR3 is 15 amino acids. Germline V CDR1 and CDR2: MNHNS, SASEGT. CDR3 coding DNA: TGTGCCAGCAGTCCCTTGGGACAGGGGAACACTGAAGCTTTCTTT. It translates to CASSPLGQGNTEAFF.

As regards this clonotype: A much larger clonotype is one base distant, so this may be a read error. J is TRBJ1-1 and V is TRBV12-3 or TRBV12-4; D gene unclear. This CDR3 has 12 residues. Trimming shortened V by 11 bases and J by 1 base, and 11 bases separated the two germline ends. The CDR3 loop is CAGLNGNTEAFF. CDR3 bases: TGTGCCGGCCTGAATGGGAACACTGAAGCTTTCTTT.

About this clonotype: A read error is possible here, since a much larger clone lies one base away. The CDR3 DNA reads TGTGCCAGCAGCATTAATGGGGAGGGTGGGTACAGTGAGCAGTTCTTC. This codes for CASSINGEGGYSEQFF. This rearrangement joins TRBV9 to TRBJ2-1; 7 bases line up with TRBD2. Per the germline V gene, CDR1 is SGDLS and CDR2 is YYNGEE. This CDR3 spans 16 amino acids. The whole variable domain, filled in from reference TRBV9 and TRBJ2-1, reads DSGVTQTPKHLITATGQRVTLRCSPRSGDLSVYWYQQSLDQGLQFLIQYYNGEERAKGNILERFSAQQFPDLHSELNLSSLELGDSALYFCASSINGEGGYSEQFFGPGTRLTVL.

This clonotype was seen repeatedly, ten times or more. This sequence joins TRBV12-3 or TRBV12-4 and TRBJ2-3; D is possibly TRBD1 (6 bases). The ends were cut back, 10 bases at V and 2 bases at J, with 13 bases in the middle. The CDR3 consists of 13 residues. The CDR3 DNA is TGTGCCACACAGGGTTGGGACACAGATACGCAGTATTTT. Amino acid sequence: CATQGWDTDTQYF.

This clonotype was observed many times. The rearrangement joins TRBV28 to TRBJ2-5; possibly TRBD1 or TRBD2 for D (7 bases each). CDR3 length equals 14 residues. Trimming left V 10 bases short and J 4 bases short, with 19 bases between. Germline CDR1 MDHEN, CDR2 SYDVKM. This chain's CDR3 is CATHQGGVGETQYF. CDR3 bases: TGTGCCACCCACCAGGGGGGGGTGGGAGAGACCCAGTACTTC.

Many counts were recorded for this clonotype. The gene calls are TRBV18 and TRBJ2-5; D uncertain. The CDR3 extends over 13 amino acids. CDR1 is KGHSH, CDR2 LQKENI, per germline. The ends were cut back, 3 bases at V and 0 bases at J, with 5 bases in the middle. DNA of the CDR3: TGTGCCAGCTCACCTACATACCAAGAGACCCAGTACTTC. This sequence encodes CASSPTYQETQYF.

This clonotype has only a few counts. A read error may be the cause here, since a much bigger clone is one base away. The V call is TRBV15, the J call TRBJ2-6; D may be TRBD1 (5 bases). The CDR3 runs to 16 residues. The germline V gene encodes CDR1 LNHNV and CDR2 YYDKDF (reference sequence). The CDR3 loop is CATSRDHRAGANVPTF. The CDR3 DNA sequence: TGTGCCACCAGCAGAGATCATAGGGCTGGGGCCAACGTCCCGACTTTC. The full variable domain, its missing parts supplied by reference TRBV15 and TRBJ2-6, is DAMVIQNPRYQVTQFGKPVTLSCSQTLNHNVMYWYQQKSSQAPKLLFHYYDKDFNNEADTPDNFQSRRPNTSFCFLDIRSPGLGDTAMYLCATSRDHRAGANVPTFGAGSRLTVL.

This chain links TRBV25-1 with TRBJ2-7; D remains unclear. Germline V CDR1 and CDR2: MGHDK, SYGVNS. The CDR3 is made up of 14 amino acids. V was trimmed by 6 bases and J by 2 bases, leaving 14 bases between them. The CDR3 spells CASRGLGTAYEQYF. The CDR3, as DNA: TGTGCCAGCAGGGGTTTAGGCACAGCCTACGAGCAGTACTTC.

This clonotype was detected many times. The CDR3 coding sequence is TGTGCCAGCAGCCAAGACCTGACATCCCGCGAGCAGTACTTC. Encoded protein: CASSQDLTSREQYF. The chain uses TRBV14 and TRBJ2-7; D unclear. The CDR3 is 14 residues long. With 0 bases removed from V and 6 bases from J, the gap between germline ends came to 12 bases. Germline assignment: CDR1 SGHDN and CDR2 FVKESK.

The CDR3 region has the DNA TGTGCCAGCACCCGGTCGGCAGGGAGCGAAAACATTCAGTACTTC. Translated, it gives CASTRSAGSENIQYF. The gene calls are TRBV28 and TRBJ2-4; D may match TRBD1 or TRBD2 (5 bases each). Germline V gene lookup returns CDR1 MDHEN and CDR2 SYDVKM. V lost 7 bases, J lost 5 bases, and 18 bases lay in between. The CDR3 covers 15 residues.

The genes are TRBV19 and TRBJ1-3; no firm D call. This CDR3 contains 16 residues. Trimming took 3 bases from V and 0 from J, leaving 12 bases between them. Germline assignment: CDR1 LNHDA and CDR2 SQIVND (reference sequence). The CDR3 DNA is TGTGCCAGTAGTATTGAGTCACCAAGCTCTGGAAACACCATATATTTT. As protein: CASSIESPSSGNTIYF. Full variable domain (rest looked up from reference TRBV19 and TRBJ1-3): DGGITQSPKYLFRKEGQNVTLSCEQNLNHDAMYWYRQDPGQGLRLIYYSQIVNDFQKGDIAEGYSVSREKKESFPLTVTSAQKNPTAFYLCASSIESPSSGNTIYFGEGSWLTVV.

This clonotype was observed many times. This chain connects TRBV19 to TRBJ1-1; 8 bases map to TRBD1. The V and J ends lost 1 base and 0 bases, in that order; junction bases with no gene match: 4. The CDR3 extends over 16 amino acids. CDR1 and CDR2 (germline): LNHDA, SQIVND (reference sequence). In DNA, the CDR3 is TGTGCCAGTAGTATAGGGACAGGGCGGTTGAACACTGAAGCTTTCTTT. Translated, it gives CASSIGTGRLNTEAFF.

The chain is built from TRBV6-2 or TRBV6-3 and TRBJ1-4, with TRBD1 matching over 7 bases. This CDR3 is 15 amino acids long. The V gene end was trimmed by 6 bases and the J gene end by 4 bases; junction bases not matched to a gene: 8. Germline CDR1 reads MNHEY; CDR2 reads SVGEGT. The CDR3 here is CASRRQGVGNEKLFF. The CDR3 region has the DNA TGTGCCAGCAGAAGACAGGGAGTGGGTAATGAAAAACTGTTTTTT.